This TCR beta chain was profiled in a study of PD-1 blockade in mismatch repair-deficient tumors. Findings and limits, study-wide: Tumor-resident clones, often absent from pretreatment blood, expanded after pembrolizumab and then contracted.

This clone was counted only a few times. Its antigen is unknown. This table comes from immunoSEQ multiplex PCR, and its TCRdb copy is limited to in-frame clones, with some not included. This table holds around 68,000 clones, more than 75% found once. The germline CDR1 and CDR2 sequences are MDHEN and SYDVKM. This CDR3 comprises 14 residues. V gave up 5 bases and J gave up 6 bases, with 13 bases separating them. This chain connects TRBV28 to TRBJ2-2; D perhaps matches TRBD1 (6 bases). Here the sequenced sample was peripheral blood, taken 2 weeks after starting pembrolizumab. The source is an adult with mismatch repair-deficient cancer. Written as DNA, the CDR3 is TGTGCCAGCAGTAGGACAGTGGGGGCCGGGGAGCTGTTTTTT. This codes for CASSRTVGAGELFF.